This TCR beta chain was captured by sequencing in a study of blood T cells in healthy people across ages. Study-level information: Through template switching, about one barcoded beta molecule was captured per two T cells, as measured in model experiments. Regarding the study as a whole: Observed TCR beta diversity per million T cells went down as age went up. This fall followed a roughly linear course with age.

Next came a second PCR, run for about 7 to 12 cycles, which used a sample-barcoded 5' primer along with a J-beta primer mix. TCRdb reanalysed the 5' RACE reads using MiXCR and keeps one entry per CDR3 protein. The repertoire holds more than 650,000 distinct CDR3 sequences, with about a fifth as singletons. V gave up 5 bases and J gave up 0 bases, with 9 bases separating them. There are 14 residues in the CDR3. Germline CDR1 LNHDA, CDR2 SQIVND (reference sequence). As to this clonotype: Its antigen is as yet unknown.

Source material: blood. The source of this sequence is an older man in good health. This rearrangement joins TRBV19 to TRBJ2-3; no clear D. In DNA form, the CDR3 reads TGTGCCAGTAGTGCCCAAACTAGCACAGATACGCAGTATTTT. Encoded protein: CASSAQTSTDTQYF.